This TCR beta chain was recorded in a study of Ad26.COV2.S vaccination and SARS-CoV-2 variants. Generated by immunoSEQ multiplex PCR, the TCRdb table keeps only in-frame clones and is missing some. The sample includes about 350,000 clones, about 85% of them seen just once. A remark on this clone: The antigen is not known.

This CDR3 contains 13 residues. In germline, CDR1 is SNHLY, CDR2 FYNNEI. V lost 8 bases and J 0 bases, leaving 9 bases between the germline ends. Study-wide findings and caveats: Marked by substantial breadth, spike-specific CD8+ and CD4+ T cell responses were reportedly seen after vaccination. Similar non-spike TCR breadth was observed in recipients of vaccine and of placebo.

Treatment: around 19 received Ad26.COV2.S at low or high dose, single or two shots; about 5 received placebo; per-sample allocation not given. Samples came from day 63 after the first vaccine or placebo injection. This receptor was taken from a person between 18 and 65 years old who received the Ad26.COV2.S COVID-19 vaccine or a placebo. This chain joins TRBV2 and TRBJ2-3, with D possibly matching TRBD2 (6 bases). Specimen: peripheral blood, collected in a trial of Ad26.COV2.S vaccine versus placebo. CDR3 DNA sequence: TGTGCCAGCGGGACTGCGAGCACAGATACGCAGTATTTT. It codes for CASGTASTDTQYF.